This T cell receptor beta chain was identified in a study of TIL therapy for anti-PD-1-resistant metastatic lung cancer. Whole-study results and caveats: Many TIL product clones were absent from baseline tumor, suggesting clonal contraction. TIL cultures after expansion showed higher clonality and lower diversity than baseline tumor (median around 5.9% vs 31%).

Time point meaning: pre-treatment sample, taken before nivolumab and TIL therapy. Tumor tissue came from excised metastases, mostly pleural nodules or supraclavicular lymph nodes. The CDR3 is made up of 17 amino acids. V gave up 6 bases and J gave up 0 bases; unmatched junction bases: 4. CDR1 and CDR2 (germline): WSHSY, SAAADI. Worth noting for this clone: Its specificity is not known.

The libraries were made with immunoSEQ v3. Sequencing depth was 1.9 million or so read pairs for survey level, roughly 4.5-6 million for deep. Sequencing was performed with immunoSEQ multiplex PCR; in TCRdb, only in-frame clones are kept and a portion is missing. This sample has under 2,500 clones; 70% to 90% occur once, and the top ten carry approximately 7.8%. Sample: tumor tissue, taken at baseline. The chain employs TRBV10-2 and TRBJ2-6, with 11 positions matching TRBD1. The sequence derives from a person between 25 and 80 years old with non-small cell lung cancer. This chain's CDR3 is CASRGQGVVSGANVLTF. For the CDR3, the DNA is TGCGCCAGCAGGGGACAGGGGGTCGTCTCTGGGGCCAACGTCCTGACTTTC.